The 22 T cell receptor beta chains in this list originate from one sample, sequenced in a study of regulatory T cells in long-lasting Graves disease (dated by TCRdb to the early 2020s). Library preparation employed multiplex PCR. The sample was run on an Illumina HiSeq 4000. CDR3 regions were amplified by Arm-PCR with iRepertoire HTBI primers to construct TCR beta libraries. The raw public data were reprocessed by TCRdb itself: fastp quality trimming at Q25, MiXCR clonotype calling, in-frame beta chains only. Rows are unified per CDR3 protein, each entry keeping the most common DNA and genes. In this sample the table shows 350,000 to 500,000 distinct CDR3 sequences, around 23% of which occur a single time. Clones ranked in the top ten supply 14% of the sample. The time point label on this specimen signifies: persistent/refractory GD, antithyroid drugs over 5 years with positive TRAb. For both TCR sequencing and RNA sequencing, RNA was extracted from PBMCs using TRIzol.

The specimen comprised peripheral blood mononuclear cells (PBMCs), sampled when the disease was refractory, from a patient treated with antithyroid drugs. All receptors derive from a female donor with Graves disease.

The chain carries TRBV20-1 and TRBJ1-2; tentative D call: TRBD1 (5 bases). Trimming took off 4 bases at V and 2 bases at J, with 11 bases between the two ends. CDR3 length equals 13 residues. The germline V gene has CDR1 DFQATT and CDR2 SNEGSKA (reference sequence). Here the CDR3 reads CSAKREGNYGYTF. The DNA for the CDR3 is TGCAGTGCTAAACGAGAGGGGAACTATGGCTACACCTTC.

This clonotype was counted ten times or more. This sequence joins TRBV28 and TRBJ2-6, with D tentatively TRBD1 or TRBD2 (5 bases each). Trimming removed 9 bases at V and 1 base at J, with 13 bases between. The CDR3 is 15 amino acids. Germline V gene lookup returns CDR1 MDHEN and CDR2 SYDVKM. The CDR3 nucleotides are TGTGCCAGTACTAGTTCAGGGTCTGGGGCCAACGTCCTGACTTTC. Protein: CASTSSGSGANVLTF.

This clonotype was seen many times. The rearrangement links TRBV12-3 or TRBV12-4 to TRBJ1-1; 8 bases match TRBD1. This CDR3 comprises 14 residues. V was pared by 6 bases and J by 4 bases, with 7 bases of the junction left unmatched. The CDR3 protein is CASSPDRAVTEAFF. CDR3 coding DNA: TGTGCCAGCAGCCCGGACAGGGCTGTCACTGAAGCTTTCTTT.

The genes are TRBV24-1 and TRBJ2-6; 11 nucleotides line up with TRBD1. Germline lookup yields CDR1 KGHDR and CDR2 SFDVKD. Trimming took 9 bases from V and 3 from J; bases not matched to a gene: 6. The length of the CDR3 is 16 residues. The CDR3 sequence: CATSGTGGYGANVLTF. The CDR3 DNA sequence: TGTGCCACCTCCGGGACAGGGGGATATGGGGCCAACGTCCTGACTTTC.

In this sample, this clonotype turned up many times. This sequence joins TRBV27 and TRBJ2-7, with a weak D call TRBD2 (5 bases). Germline CDR1 is MNHEY and CDR2 is SMNVEV (reference sequence). The ends were cut back, 2 bases at V and 5 bases at J, with 16 bases in the middle. There are 15 residues in the CDR3. The CDR3 reads CASSLTPGEPNEQYF. The CDR3 nucleotides are TGTGCCAGCAGTTTAACCCCCGGGGAGCCCAACGAGCAGTACTTC.

J is TRBJ2-7 and V is TRBV5-4; D not certain. V lost 5 bases and J 5 bases, leaving 14 bases between the germline ends. Per germline, CDR1 SGHNT and CDR2 YYREEE (reference sequence). CDR3 length: 13 amino acids. CDR3 loop: CASSSPRDHEQYF. As DNA, the CDR3 is TGTGCCAGCAGTTCTCCCCGCGACCACGAGCAGTACTTC.

This clonotype was seen ten or more times. The rearrangement uses TRBV2 and TRBJ2-7; possibly TRBD1 or TRBD2 for D (5 bases each). The CDR3 extends over 11 amino acids. Trimming took off 9 bases at V and 5 bases at J, with 11 bases between the two ends. Per the germline V gene, CDR1 is SNHLY and CDR2 is FYNNEI. The CDR3 is CASWGSNEQYF. CDR3 DNA: TGTGCCAGTTGGGGGAGCAACGAGCAGTACTTC.

The table lists this clonotype with many counts. The J gene is TRBJ2-5, the V gene TRBV20-1, with TRBD1 as a possible D gene (7 bases). V was clipped by 7 bases and J by 7 bases, with 16 bases between them. Germline V gene lookup returns CDR1 DFQATT and CDR2 SNEGSKA (reference sequence). CDR3 length: 12 amino acids. The CDR3 nucleotides are TGCAGTGATGGGGGTCAGGGGGGGACCCAGTACTTC. Its protein is CSDGGQGGTQYF.

J is TRBJ1-1 and V is TRBV9; D is uncertain. V shed 0 bases and J shed 8 bases, with 14 bases lying between them. CDR3 size: 14 residues. CDR1 SGDLS and CDR2 YYNGEE come from the germline V gene. The CDR3 loop is CASSVEGIPSEAFF. Here the CDR3 DNA reads TGTGCCAGCAGCGTAGAAGGAATACCATCAGAAGCTTTCTTT.

This clonotype was observed many times. This chain uses TRBV14 with TRBJ1-2, with TRBD1 identical over 7 bases. This CDR3 comprises 14 residues. The V segment lost 2 bases and the J segment 2 bases; nucleotides outside the gene matches: 2. Germline values: CDR1 SGHDN, CDR2 FVKESK. CDR3 in amino acids: CASSQWDSNYGYTF. CDR3 nucleotides: TGTGCCAGCAGCCAATGGGACAGCAACTATGGCTACACCTTC.

This clonotype has at least ten counts. The rearrangement joins TRBV2 to TRBJ2-7; 10 nucleotides align to TRBD1. The germline V gene has CDR1 SNHLY and CDR2 FYNNEI. There are 14 residues in the CDR3. Germline trimming cut 1 base from V and 3 bases from J; bases unmatched to any gene: 0. CDR3 DNA: TGTGCCAGCAGTGAAGGGGACAGGGGCTACGAGCAGTACTTC. This gives the protein CASSEGDRGYEQYF.

This clonotype was observed many times. This sequence joins TRBV7-6 and TRBJ2-2, with 8 bases fitting TRBD2. This CDR3 has 16 amino acids. Germline values: CDR1 SGHVS, CDR2 FNYEAQ. With V trimmed by 5 bases and J by 2 bases, 7 bases remained unmatched. For the CDR3, the DNA is TGTGCCAGCAGCACAGCTAGCGGGCTCAACACCGGGGAGCTGTTTTTT. Amino acid sequence: CASSTASGLNTGELFF.

This clonotype was seen ten or more times. The junction departs from the called germline gene at one end, perhaps through a read error. The chain has TRBV7-9 and TRBJ1-1, with TRBD1 matching 7 bases. The CDR3 length is 13 residues. Germline CDR1 is SEHNR and CDR2 is FQNEAQ (reference sequence). Here the CDR3 reads CASSLGQRTEAFF. The DNA of the CDR3 is TGCGCCAGCAGCTTGGGACAGAGGACTGAAGCTTTCTTT.

This clonotype was detected many times. The V gene is TRBV27, the J gene TRBJ2-7, with TRBD2 matching over 8 bases. CDR3 size: 15 residues. The V gene's germline CDR1 is MNHEY and CDR2 SMNVEV (reference sequence). V lost 2 bases to trimming and J lost 3 bases; unmatched junction nucleotides: 6. The CDR3 DNA follows: TGTGCCAGCAGTTTAGCGGGAGGCTACTTCTACGAGCAGTACTTC. Its translation: CASSLAGGYFYEQYF.

With regard to this clonotype: A read error is possible here, since a much larger clone lies one base away. V gene TRBV5-1 combines with J gene TRBJ1-2; 10 nucleotides line up with TRBD1. Per germline, CDR1 SGHRS and CDR2 YFSETQ. The CDR3 is 13 amino acids. Trimming took 2 bases from V and 8 from J; bases not matched to a gene: 3. The CDR3 is CASSFDRGQGYTF. In DNA form, the CDR3 reads TGCGCCAGCAGCTTCGACAGGGGGCAAGGCTACACCTTC.

With regard to this clonotype: Just one base apart from a much larger clone, this may be a read error. This chain connects TRBV28 to TRBJ2-5, with D perhaps TRBD2 (5 bases). Germline V gene sequence: CDR1 MDHEN, CDR2 SYDVKM. CDR3 length: 14 residues. CDR3 amino acids: CAGSFAGVPKTQYF. The CDR3 nucleotides are TGTGCCGGCAGTTTCGCGGGCGTCCCCAAGACCCAGTACTTC. Full variable domain (missing parts from reference TRBV28 and TRBJ2-5): DVKVTQSSRYLVKRTGEKVFLECVQDMDHENMFWYRQDPGLGLRLIYFSYDVKMKEKGDIPEGYSVSREKKERFSLILESASTNQTSMYLCAGSFAGVPKTQYFGPGTRLLVL.

This clonotype was recorded at least ten times. V usage is TRBV7-9 and J usage is TRBJ2-7; maybe TRBD2 (6 bases). Germline V gene data show CDR1 as SEHNR and CDR2 as FQNEAQ (reference sequence). V lost 3 bases and J 5 bases, leaving 11 bases between the germline ends. This CDR3 region has 13 residues. This CDR3 reads CASSLAGLHEQYF. The DNA of the CDR3 is TGTGCCAGCAGCTTGGCGGGACTCCACGAGCAGTACTTC.

The rearrangement links TRBV5-6 to TRBJ2-1, with D possibly called TRBD1 or TRBD2 (5 bases each). V was cut by 4 bases and J by 6 bases, with 11 bases left in between. The germline V gene has CDR1 SGHDT and CDR2 YYEEEE. There are 13 residues in the CDR3. CDR3 DNA sequence: TGTGCCAGCAGCGGGGGACCAGTCAATGAGCAGTTCTTC. Its protein is CASSGGPVNEQFF.

This clonotype was observed at least ten times. The V gene is TRBV2, the J gene TRBJ1-4; 7 bases map to TRBD1. The CDR3 contains 14 residues. Trimming took 8 bases from V and 6 from J; bases not matched to a gene: 9. Germline values: CDR1 SNHLY, CDR2 FYNNEI. CDR3 region: CASSQGFGDEKLFF. Written as DNA, the CDR3 is TGTGCCAGCTCACAGGGGTTCGGGGATGAAAAACTGTTTTTT.

This clonotype turned up a few times. This chain links TRBV4-1 with TRBJ2-7; D ambiguous. Germline-derived CDR1 and CDR2 are MGHRA and YSYEKL. The CDR3 length is 17 residues. V shed 0 bases and J shed 0 bases, with 15 bases lying between them. DNA of the CDR3: TGCGCCAGCAGCCAAGAAGGTTTCGGCTCCTTCTCCTACGAGCAGTACTTC. It specifies CASSQEGFGSFSYEQYF.

This clonotype showed up just a few times. The V gene is TRBV29-1, the J gene TRBJ1-1, with no clear D. This CDR3 comprises 13 residues. V lost 3 bases, J lost 1 base, and 9 bases lay in between. Germline CDR1 and CDR2: SQVTM and ANQGSEA. As DNA, the CDR3 is TGCAGCGTTGAGTATCCAGAGAACACTGAAGCTTTCTTT. This sequence encodes CSVEYPENTEAFF.

This clonotype occurred many times. The chain carries TRBV12-3 or TRBV12-4 and TRBJ1-2; maybe TRBD1 (5 bases). Trimming pared 6 bases from V and 4 bases from J, leaving 12 bases between. The CDR3 spans 13 residues. The CDR3 nucleotides are TGTGCCAGCAGCAGAGGCAGGGCCTATGGCTACACCTTC. Translating it yields CASSRGRAYGYTF.